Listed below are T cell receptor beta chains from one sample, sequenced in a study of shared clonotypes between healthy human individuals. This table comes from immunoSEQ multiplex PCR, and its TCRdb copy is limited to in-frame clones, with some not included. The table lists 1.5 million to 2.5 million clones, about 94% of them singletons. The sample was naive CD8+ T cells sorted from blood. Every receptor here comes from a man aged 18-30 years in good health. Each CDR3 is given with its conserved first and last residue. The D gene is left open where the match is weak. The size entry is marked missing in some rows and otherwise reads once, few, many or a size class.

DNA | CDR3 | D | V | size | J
TGTGCCAGCAGCTCCCCTAGCGGGGGGAGCACAGATACGCAGTATTTT | CASSSPSGGSTDTQYF | TRBD2 | TRBV7-3 | . | TRBJ2-3
TGTGCCAGCAGCGTGACAACAAATTACGAGCAGTACTTC | CASSVTTNYEQYF | . | TRBV6-1 | . | TRBJ2-7
TGTGCCAGCAGTCCGACGGGGACTACCCGGGGTGAGACCCAGTACTTC | CASSPTGTTRGETQYF | TRBD2 | TRBV28 | . | TRBJ2-5
TGCAGTTCGGGACAGGAGGAGACCCAGTACTTC | CSSGQEETQYF | TRBD1 | TRBV20-1 | . | TRBJ2-5
TGCAGCGTTGAAGATCAGGGCAGGGAATGGTATGGCTACACCTTC | CSVEDQGREWYGYTF | . | TRBV29-1 | . | TRBJ1-2
TGTGCCAGCAGTTCCAGGGGGCTATACGAGCAGTACTTC | CASSSRGLYEQYF | TRBD1 | TRBV28 | . | TRBJ2-7
TGTGCCAGCAGCGACGTGACGTATGACTTCTATGGCTACACCTTC | CASSDVTYDFYGYTF | . | TRBV7-9 | . | TRBJ1-2
TGTGCCAGCAGCCTGACAGGGGCAGGGGAGACCCAGTACTTC | CASSLTGAGETQYF | TRBD1 | TRBV28 | . | TRBJ2-5
TGTGCCAGTAGGTACAGGGGGCTTGACAATCAGCCCCAGCATTTT | CASRYRGLDNQPQHF | TRBD1 | TRBV19 | . | TRBJ1-5
TGTGCCAGCAGCCCGGCCCGGGGGACCCCCTACGAGCAGTACTTC | CASSPARGTPYEQYF | . | TRBV7-9 | . | TRBJ2-7
TGTGCCAGCAGTTACTCTAATTCCGGGTACGAGCAGTACTTC | CASSYSNSGYEQYF | . | TRBV6-5 | . | TRBJ2-7
TGTGCCAGCAGCTTACTGTTGGGACTAGCTCGCAATGAGCAGTTCTTC | CASSLLLGLARNEQFF | TRBD2 | TRBV11-2 | once | TRBJ2-1
TGTGCCAGCACATTAAGGGGTATGAACACTGAAGCTTTCTTT | CASTLRGMNTEAFF | . | TRBV27 | . | TRBJ1-1
TGTGCCTGGAGTGGACAGGGTAACGACGAGCAGTACTTC | CAWSGQGNDEQYF | TRBD1 | TRBV30 | . | TRBJ2-7
TGCGCCAGCAGCCAAGATATTGGGCCAGGAGCCTACGAGCAGTACTTC | CASSQDIGPGAYEQYF | . | TRBV4-3 | . | TRBJ2-7
TGTGCCAGCAGTCCGAGACTAGCGACTTACAATGAGCAGTTCTTC | CASSPRLATYNEQFF | TRBD2 | TRBV7-9 | . | TRBJ2-1
TGTGCCAGCAGTGACAAGGACTGGGGGTACTATGGCTACACCTTC | CASSDKDWGYYGYTF | . | TRBV2 | . | TRBJ1-2
TGTGCCAGCAGCTTGGTGGGGGGGAGAGGCGAGCAGTACTTC | CASSLVGGRGEQYF | TRBD2 | TRBV5-4 | . | TRBJ2-7
TGTGCCAGCAGTTTAGGCCTAGCGGGGGTGGCGTCCGAGCAGTACTTC | CASSLGLAGVASEQYF | TRBD2 | TRBV28 | . | TRBJ2-7
TGTGCCAGCAGCCCGGGTGGCCTAGCGGGATTCTACAATGAGCAGTTCTTC | CASSPGGLAGFYNEQFF | TRBD2 | TRBV7-8 | . | TRBJ2-1
TGTGCCAGCTCACCCCTAGCGGGGGACCACTACGAGCAGTACTTC | CASSPLAGDHYEQYF | TRBD2 | TRBV18 | . | TRBJ2-7
TGTGCCAGCAGTGGACAGGGTGTAAGGTTGGACGGGGAGCTGTTTTTT | CASSGQGVRLDGELFF | TRBD1 | TRBV2 | few | TRBJ2-2
TGTGCCAGTATAATGGGCGGGGAGCTGTTTTTT | CASIMGGELFF | . | TRBV19 | . | TRBJ2-2
TGTGCCAGCAGCTTCCGGATAGAGCAGGACTACGAGCAGTACTTC | CASSFRIEQDYEQYF | . | TRBV11-1 | . | TRBJ2-7
TGTGCCAGCAGTCCTAGCGGAAGCTATGGCTACACCTTC | CASSPSGSYGYTF | . | TRBV7-6 | . | TRBJ1-2
TGTGCCAGCAGGGGATTATACAAGTCAAATGAAAAACTGTTTTTT | CASRGLYKSNEKLFF | . | TRBV28 | . | TRBJ1-4
TGCAGCGCCCAGGCCAGGGAAGGATACAATGAGCAGTTCTTC | CSAQAREGYNEQFF | . | TRBV29-1 | . | TRBJ2-1
TGTGCCAGCAGCTTGGCTCCGGGGCTCGGCTACGAGCAGTACTTC | CASSLAPGLGYEQYF | . | TRBV5-5 | . | TRBJ2-7
TGTGCCAGCAGCGTAGAGGGGGGTGATGAAAAACTGTTTTTT | CASSVEGGDEKLFF | . | TRBV9 | . | TRBJ1-4
TGCAGCGTCATACTAGCGGGGGGGCGGGATGAGCAGTTCTTC | CSVILAGGRDEQFF | TRBD2 | TRBV29-1 | once | TRBJ2-1
TGTGCCAGCAGTTTAATTTTACGGGGGGGCCGGAACACCGGGGAGCTGTTTTTT | CASSLILRGGRNTGELFF | TRBD2 | TRBV28 | . | TRBJ2-2
TGTGCCAGCAGCCAAGAAAACGGGTGGGAAAAACTGTTTTTT | CASSQENGWEKLFF | . | TRBV14 | . | TRBJ1-4
TGTGCCAGCAGCTTTGGGGGTTCCTTTTACAATGAGCAGTTCTTC | CASSFGGSFYNEQFF | . | TRBV5-6 | . | TRBJ2-1
TGTGCCAGCAGTTCCGGGACAGGGAATTCACCCCTCCACTTT | CASSSGTGNSPLHF | TRBD1 | TRBV7-8 | . | TRBJ1-6
TGTGCCAGCAGTTACTCTTTTCCCTACGAGCAGTACTTC | CASSYSFPYEQYF | . | TRBV6-5 | . | TRBJ2-7
TGTGCCAGCAGCTTTTCCCAGGGGGCCCCTGAAGCTTTCTTT | CASSFSQGAPEAFF | TRBD1 | TRBV28 | . | TRBJ1-1
TGCAGCGTTGTGACGGGAGCCCACTCCTACGAGCAGTACTTC | CSVVTGAHSYEQYF | . | TRBV29-1 | . | TRBJ2-7
TGTGCCTGGAGTGTGGGAAGCTTGGGCTACACCTTC | CAWSVGSLGYTF | . | TRBV30 | . | TRBJ1-2
TGTGCCAGCAGGGGGACAGGGGAGAACACTGAAGCTTTCTTT | CASRGTGENTEAFF | TRBD1 | TRBV6-1 | . | TRBJ1-1
TGCGCCAGCAGCCAAGACGGCCCAACTAATGAAAAACTGTTTTTT | CASSQDGPTNEKLFF | . | TRBV4-3 | . | TRBJ1-4
TGTGCCAGCACCACCTCGCTCTATAATTCACCCCTCCACTTT | CASTTSLYNSPLHF | . | TRBV13 | . | TRBJ1-6
TGTGCCAGCAGCGTAGCAGGGGCCGGCTATGGCTACACCTTC | CASSVAGAGYGYTF | . | TRBV9 | . | TRBJ1-2